The 5 T cell receptor beta chains below were found in one sample sequenced in a study of T-cell reconstitution after alpha-beta-depleted transplantation in children. For TCRbeta, the library was prepared with unique molecular identifiers. TCRdb re-derived calls from the PCR reads in MiXCR, one entry per CDR3 protein. Of around 500,000 distinct CDR3 sequences listed, approximately 22% are singletons. The source material was PBMCs, mostly from graft donor cells, sampled 360 days after TCRalphabeta/CD19-depleted stem cell transplant. The receptors were sampled from a boy younger than two who had a stem cell transplant for acute myeloid leukemia, so the T cells may come from the graft donor.

This clonotype was picked up many times. The chain recombines TRBV12-3 or TRBV12-4 with TRBJ2-5; tentative D call: TRBD1 (6 bases). CDR3 size: 13 residues. The V end was cut by 6 bases, the J end by 5 bases, with 13 bases between. The CDR3 nucleotides read TGTGCCAGCAGCGCAACAGGGAAGGAGACCCAGTACTTC. Its protein is CASSATGKETQYF.

This clonotype was recorded a few times. The CDR3 is CSVRTANYGYTF. The CDR3 DNA follows: TGCAGCGTTCGGACAGCTAACTATGGCTACACCTTC. The chain links TRBV29-1 to TRBJ1-2; D might be TRBD1 (6 bases). CDR3 length equals 12 residues. Germline CDR1 SQVTM, CDR2 ANQGSEA. The V end lost 5 bases, the J end lost 0 bases, and 7 bases lay between the germline ends.

The CDR3 DNA reads as TGTGCCAGCAGCTTACCTCAGGGGACAGATACGCAGTATTTT. Its translation: CASSLPQGTDTQYF. This chain links TRBV7-9 with TRBJ2-3; tentatively, D is TRBD1 (6 bases). The CDR3 extends over 14 amino acids. V lost 2 bases and J lost 3, with 9 bases in between. From germline, CDR1 is SEHNR and CDR2 FQNEAQ (reference sequence).

CDR3 protein: CASSLSIGAGNSPLHF. CDR3 nucleotide sequence: TGTGCCAGCAGTTTATCGATCGGGGCGGGTAATTCACCCCTCCACTTT. J is TRBJ1-6 and V is TRBV27; D is possibly TRBD1 (5 bases). Germline lookup yields CDR1 MNHEY and CDR2 SMNVEV (reference sequence). Between the trimmed V and J ends, which lost 0 bases and 6 bases, there was a span of 12 bases. This CDR3 is built from 16 residues.

As concerns this clonotype: It may be a read error: a sequence one base away is much more abundant. The chain has TRBV5-1 and TRBJ2-3; TRBD2 matches 14 bases. The CDR3 length is 17 residues. Germline V gives CDR1 SGHRS, CDR2 YFSETQ. The CDR3 protein is CASSLVTSGGGTDTHYF. CDR3 nucleotides: TGCGCCAGCAGCTTGGTGACTAGCGGGGGGGGCACAGATACGCACTATTTT. The full variable domain, rest sourced from reference TRBV5-1 and TRBJ2-3, is KAGVTQTPRYLIKTRGQQVTLSCSPISGHRSVSWYQQTPGQGLQFLFEYFSETQRNKGNFPGRFSGRQFSNSRSEMNVSTLELGDSALYLCASSLVTSGGGTDTHYFGPGTRLTVL.